The 10 T cell receptor beta chains presented below share a single source sample, sequenced in a study of T cell responses to AZD1222 COVID-19 vaccine listed by TCRdb under 2021. Libraries came from the immunoSEQ multiplex PCR assay. Here the immuneACCESS table is served through TCRdb, limited to in-frame sequences with V and J called. Missing clones are a known gap in these copies; in checked studies unresolved V genes cover under half, and the rest lacks a known reason. The sample table holds around 180,000 clones, of which 88% were seen once. The ten largest clones add up to 25% to 30% of the sample. Reading the label with the study, this specimen's time point is: about 28 days (+/-7) after the second vaccine dose. The specimen comprised peripheral blood, sampled 28 days after the second AZD1222 dose. The receptors stem from an adult who received the AZD1222 COVID-19 vaccine.

The chain employs TRBV13 and TRBJ1-2; D unresolved. The V end was cut by 1 base, the J end by 4 bases, with 4 bases between. In germline, CDR1 is PRHDT, CDR2 FYEKMQ (reference sequence). The length of the CDR3 is 12 residues. Here the CDR3 DNA reads TGTGCCAGCAGCTTAGAGATCTATGGCTACACCTTC. Protein sequence: CASSLEIYGYTF.

The rearrangement uses TRBV29-1 and TRBJ1-2, with 8 positions matching TRBD1. The CDR3 loop spans 13 amino acids. V lost 7 bases to trimming and J lost 5 bases; unmatched junction nucleotides: 9. Germline V gene data show CDR1 as SQVTM and CDR2 as ANQGSEA. CDR3 nucleotide sequence: TGCAGCGCCGAGCCAGGGGGCGGTTATGGCTACACCTTC. The encoded protein is CSAEPGGGYGYTF.

This clone came up once. V gene TRBV11-2 combines with J gene TRBJ2-7; TRBD1 agrees at 9 bases. The CDR3 covers 13 residues. Per the germline V gene, CDR1 is SGHAT and CDR2 is FQNNGV. The ends lost 8 bases at V and 5 bases at J; junction bases unmatched: 7. CDR3 sequence (DNA): TGTGCCAGCCTGGGACAGGGTCTGGACGAGCAGTACTTC. Its protein is CASLGQGLDEQYF.

This rearrangement joins TRBV9 to TRBJ2-1; 13 positions match TRBD2. This CDR3 contains 16 residues. With V trimmed by 3 bases and J by 8 bases, 8 bases remained unmatched. CDR1 and CDR2 from the germline V gene are SGDLS and YYNGEE. CDR3: CASSALGLAGFDEQFF. CDR3 DNA sequence: TGTGCCAGCAGCGCCTTGGGACTAGCGGGATTCGATGAGCAGTTCTTC.

The J gene is TRBJ2-1, the V gene TRBV19; D may correspond to TRBD1 or TRBD2 (5 bases each). CDR1 and CDR2 from the germline V gene are LNHDA and SQIVND (reference sequence). Trimming removed 3 bases from V and 9 bases from J, with 9 bases in between. The CDR3 length is 12 residues. The CDR3 bases are TGTGCCAGTAGTATGGGACCCACTGAGCAGTTCTTC. This sequence encodes CASSMGPTEQFF.

The rearrangement joins TRBV5-1 to TRBJ2-1; possibly TRBD1 or TRBD2 for D (5 bases each). Germline CDR1 is SGHRS and CDR2 is YFSETQ. CDR3 length equals 13 residues. Deletions cut 9 bases from V and 2 bases from J, with 12 bases between. The CDR3 reads CATSTGPYNEQFF. The CDR3 DNA sequence: TGCGCCACCTCGACGGGGCCCTACAATGAGCAGTTCTTC.

The chain joins TRBV11-2 to TRBJ2-7; 8 positions agree with TRBD1. Per germline, CDR1 SGHAT and CDR2 FQNNGV. V shed 5 bases, J shed 1 base, and the junction held 10 bases outside the gene matches. The CDR3 loop spans 16 amino acids. The CDR3 spells CASSPPDRENSYEQYF. DNA for the CDR3: TGTGCCAGCAGCCCACCGGACAGGGAGAATTCCTACGAGCAGTACTTC. Based on the CDR3 plus reference TRBV11-2 and TRBJ2-7, the full variable domain is EAGVAQSPRYKIIEKRQSVAFWCNPISGHATLYWYQQILGQGPKLLIQFQNNGVVDDSQLPKDRFSAERLKGVDSTLKIQPAKLEDSAVYLCASSPPDRENSYEQYFGPGTRLTVT.

The rearrangement joins TRBV15 to TRBJ2-1, with 9 positions matching TRBD1. V lost 5 bases and J lost 8; bases outside the gene matches: 10. This CDR3 has 15 amino acids. The germline V gene has CDR1 LNHNV and CDR2 YYDKDF (reference sequence). The CDR3 protein is CATSSVGTGNDEQFF. CDR3 nucleotide sequence: TGTGCCACCAGCTCGGTCGGGACAGGGAACGATGAGCAGTTCTTC.

The chain is built from TRBV7-2 and TRBJ1-6; D is possibly TRBD1 (5 bases). Germline CDR1 SGHTA, CDR2 FQGNSA. This CDR3 contains 15 residues. V was trimmed by 6 bases and J by 9 bases, leaving 18 bases between them. In nucleotides, the CDR3 is TGTGCCAGCAGTGGATCTGGGGGAGGCAGTTCACCCCTCCACTTT. It translates to CASSGSGGGSSPLHF. The whole variable domain, filled in from reference TRBV7-2 and TRBJ1-6, reads GAGVSQSPSNKVTEKGKDVELRCDPISGHTALYWYRQSLGQGLEFLIYFQGNSAPDKSGLPSDRFSAERTGGSVSTLTIQRTQQEDSAVYLCASSGSGGGSSPLHFGNGTRLTVT.

The chain joins TRBV10-3 to TRBJ2-3, with TRBD2 identical over 8 bases. This CDR3 contains 14 residues. The V gene's germline CDR1 is ENHRY and CDR2 SYGVKD. Trimming at V came to 2 bases and at J to 3 bases, leaving 1 base not matched to a gene. The CDR3 DNA sequence: TGTGCCATCAGTGAGGGCGGGGGGACAGATACGCAGTATTTT. Its translation is CAISEGGGTDTQYF.